This T cell receptor beta chain derives from a study of blood T cell repertoires in COVID-19. The sample holds one count of this clone. Per the germline V gene, CDR1 is SEHNR and CDR2 is FQNEAQ (reference sequence). This CDR3 spans 12 amino acids. Trimming at V came to 5 bases and at J to 8 bases, leaving 4 bases not matched to a gene. Sequencing was performed with immunoSEQ multiplex PCR; in TCRdb, only in-frame clones are kept and a portion is missing. The sample carries 250,000 to 300,000 clones, about 86% recorded once. Input material: peripheral blood. The sequence was collected from a man aged 18 to 29 with active or convalescent COVID-19. V usage is TRBV7-9 and J usage is TRBJ1-2, with TRBD1 identical over 8 bases. The CDR3, as DNA: TGTGCCAGCAGCGGTGGACAGGGCGGCTACACCTTC. Amino acids: CASSGGQGGYTF.